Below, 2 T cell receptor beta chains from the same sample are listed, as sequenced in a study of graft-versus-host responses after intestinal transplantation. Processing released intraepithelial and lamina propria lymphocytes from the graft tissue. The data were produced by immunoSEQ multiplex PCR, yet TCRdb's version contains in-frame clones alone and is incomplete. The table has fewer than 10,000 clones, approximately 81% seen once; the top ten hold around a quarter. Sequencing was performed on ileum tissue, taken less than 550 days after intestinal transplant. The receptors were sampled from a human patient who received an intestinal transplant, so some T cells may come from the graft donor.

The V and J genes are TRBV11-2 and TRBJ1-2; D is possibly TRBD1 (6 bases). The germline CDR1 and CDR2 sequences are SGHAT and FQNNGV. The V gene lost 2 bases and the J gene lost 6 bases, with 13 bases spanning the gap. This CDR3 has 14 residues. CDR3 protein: CASSLTGRADGYTF. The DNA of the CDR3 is TGTGCCAGCAGCTTAACAGGGAGAGCGGATGGCTACACCTTC.

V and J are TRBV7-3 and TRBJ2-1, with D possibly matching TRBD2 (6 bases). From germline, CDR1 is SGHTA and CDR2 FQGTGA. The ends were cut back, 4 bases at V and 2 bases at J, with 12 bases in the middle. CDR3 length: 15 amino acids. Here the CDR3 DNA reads TGTGCCAGCAGCTCTGGGACTTACCCCTACAATGAGCAGTTCTTC. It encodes CASSSGTYPYNEQFF.